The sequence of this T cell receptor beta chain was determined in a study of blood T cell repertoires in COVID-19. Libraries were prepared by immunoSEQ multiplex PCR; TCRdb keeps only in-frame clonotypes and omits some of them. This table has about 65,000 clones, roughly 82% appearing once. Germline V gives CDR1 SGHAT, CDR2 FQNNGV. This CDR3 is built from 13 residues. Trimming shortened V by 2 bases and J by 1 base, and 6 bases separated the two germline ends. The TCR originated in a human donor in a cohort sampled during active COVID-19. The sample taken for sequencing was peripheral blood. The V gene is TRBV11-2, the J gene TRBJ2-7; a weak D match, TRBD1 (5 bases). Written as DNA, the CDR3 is TGTGCCAGCAGCTTAAGGGGATCCTACGAGCAGTACTTC. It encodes CASSLRGSYEQYF.